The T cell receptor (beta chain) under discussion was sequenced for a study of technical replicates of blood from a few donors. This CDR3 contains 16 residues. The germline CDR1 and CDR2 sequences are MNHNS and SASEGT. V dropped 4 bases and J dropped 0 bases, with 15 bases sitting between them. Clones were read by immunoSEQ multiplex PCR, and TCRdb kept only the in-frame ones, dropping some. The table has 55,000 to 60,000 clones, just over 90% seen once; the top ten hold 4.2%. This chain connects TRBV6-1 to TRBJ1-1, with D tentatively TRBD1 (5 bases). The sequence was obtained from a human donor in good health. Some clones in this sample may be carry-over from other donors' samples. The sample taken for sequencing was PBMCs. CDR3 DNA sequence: TGTGCCAGCAGTGCTTGGCGTGGGGCCATGAACACTGAAGCTTTCTTT. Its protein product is CASSAWRGAMNTEAFF.